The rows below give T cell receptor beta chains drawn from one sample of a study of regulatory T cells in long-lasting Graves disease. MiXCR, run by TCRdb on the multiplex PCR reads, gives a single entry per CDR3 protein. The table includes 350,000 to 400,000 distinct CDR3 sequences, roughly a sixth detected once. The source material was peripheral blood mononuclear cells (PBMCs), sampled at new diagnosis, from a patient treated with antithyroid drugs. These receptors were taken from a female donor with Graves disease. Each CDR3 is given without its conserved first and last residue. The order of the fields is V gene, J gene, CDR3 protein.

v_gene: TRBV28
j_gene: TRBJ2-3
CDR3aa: ASSLAVKPQY

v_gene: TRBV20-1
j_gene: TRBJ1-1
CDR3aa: SARVSGGRTEAF

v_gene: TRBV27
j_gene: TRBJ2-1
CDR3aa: ASSPSTYNERF

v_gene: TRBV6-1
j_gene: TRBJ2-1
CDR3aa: ASDRESSYNEQF

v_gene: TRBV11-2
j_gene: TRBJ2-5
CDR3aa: ASSAPLGKPQETQY

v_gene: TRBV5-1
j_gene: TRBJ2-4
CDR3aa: ASSLGQEILAKNIQY

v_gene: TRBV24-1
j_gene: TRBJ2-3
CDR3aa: ATSDPGQGQTSTDTQY

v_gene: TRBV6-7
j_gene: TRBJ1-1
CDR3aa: ASRHVTLQGENTGAF

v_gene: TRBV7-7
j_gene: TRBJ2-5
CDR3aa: ASSRLAGIGETQY

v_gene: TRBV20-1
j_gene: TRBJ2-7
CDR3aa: SALRSSEVYEQY

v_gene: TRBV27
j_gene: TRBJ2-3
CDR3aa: ASSLVSADTQY

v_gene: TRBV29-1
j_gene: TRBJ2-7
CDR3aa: SVSGVTTPYEQY

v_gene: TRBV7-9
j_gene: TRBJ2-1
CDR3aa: ATPSGTNSYNEQF

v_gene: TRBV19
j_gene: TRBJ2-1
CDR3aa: ASSPWRGVGNEQF

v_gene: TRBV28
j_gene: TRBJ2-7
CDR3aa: ASSLGWAYEQY

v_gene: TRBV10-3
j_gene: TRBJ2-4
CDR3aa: AISESRTGLANIQY

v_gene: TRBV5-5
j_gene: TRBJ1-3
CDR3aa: ASSYPQGDTIY

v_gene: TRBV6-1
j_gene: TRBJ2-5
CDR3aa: ASRRDHRETQY

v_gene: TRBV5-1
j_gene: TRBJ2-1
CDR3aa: ASRLAGLSSYNEQF

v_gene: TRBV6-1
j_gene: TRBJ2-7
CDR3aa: ASRLRTGGYEQY

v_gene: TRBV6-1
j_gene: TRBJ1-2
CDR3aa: ASSGRGGYT

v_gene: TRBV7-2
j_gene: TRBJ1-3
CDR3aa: ASSSTRPGRQVPESIY

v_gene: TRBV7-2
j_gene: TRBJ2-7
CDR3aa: ASSTPGTGFYEQY

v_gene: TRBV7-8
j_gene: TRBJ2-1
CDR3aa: ASSRATGESNEQF

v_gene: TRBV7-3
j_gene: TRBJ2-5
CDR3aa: ASSLMGGQETQY

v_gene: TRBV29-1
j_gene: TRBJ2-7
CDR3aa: SVVVVCVFSDGTCRYEQY

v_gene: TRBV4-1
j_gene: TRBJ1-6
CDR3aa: ASSHRDRDNSPLH

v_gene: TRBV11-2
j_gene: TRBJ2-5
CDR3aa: ASALVAGTRQETQY

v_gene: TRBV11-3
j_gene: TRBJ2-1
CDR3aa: ASSSAGLAGRWS

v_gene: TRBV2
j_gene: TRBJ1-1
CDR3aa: ASSETVTNTEAF

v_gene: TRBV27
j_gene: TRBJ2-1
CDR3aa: ASSLDRVNEQF

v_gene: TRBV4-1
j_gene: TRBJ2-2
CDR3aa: ASSLRLAGTTGELF

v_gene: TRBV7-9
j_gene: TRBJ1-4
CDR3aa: ASSSTGYNEKLF

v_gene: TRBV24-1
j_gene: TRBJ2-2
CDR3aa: ATSDPTGRGELF

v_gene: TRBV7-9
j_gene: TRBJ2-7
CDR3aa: ASTGGTSGNKIRTYEQY

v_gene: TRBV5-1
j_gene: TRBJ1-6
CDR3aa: ASSRNRDSGSPLH

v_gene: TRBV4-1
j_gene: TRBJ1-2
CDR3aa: ASSQPDSDYGYT

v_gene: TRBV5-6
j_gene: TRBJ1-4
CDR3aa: ASSPNPRGTNEKLF

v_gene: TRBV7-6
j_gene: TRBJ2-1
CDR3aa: ASSLWDSGSYNEQF

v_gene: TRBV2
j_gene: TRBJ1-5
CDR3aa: ASSPGDGDQPQH

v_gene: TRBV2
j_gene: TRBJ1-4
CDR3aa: ASSEASGRLEKLF

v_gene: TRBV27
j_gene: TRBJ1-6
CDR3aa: ASRGSRGTGRASPLH

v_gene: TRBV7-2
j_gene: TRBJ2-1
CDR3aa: ASSPYVAEYNEQF

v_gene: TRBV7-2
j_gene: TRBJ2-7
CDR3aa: ASSLGGGHSYEQY

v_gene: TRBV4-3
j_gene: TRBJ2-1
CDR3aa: ASSQARLASGYNEQF

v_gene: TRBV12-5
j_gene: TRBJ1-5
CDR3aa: ASGLVKGSTQPQH